This paragraph reports one T cell receptor beta chain. Its specificity is not known. The data derive from a study of vaccination and CD4 T cells after COVID-19. Germline assignment: CDR1 ENHRY and CDR2 SYGVKD. The CDR3 consists of 15 residues. The junction had 8 bases not matched to a gene; V was cut back by 4 bases and J by 5 bases. Treatment given: roughly ten-day PBMC culture with coronavirus spike peptide pools or control peptides (ViraFEST assay). The study sequenced cultured CD4+ T cell DNA using the Oncomine TCR Beta short-read assay. TCRdb called the PCR reads again in MiXCR, with one record for every CDR3 protein. Among roughly 18,000 distinct CDR3 sequences listed, about 60% were seen once.

Sequencing was carried out using CD4+ T cells from blood, cultured in vitro. This chain uses TRBV10-3 with TRBJ2-7; 10 nucleotides agree with TRBD1. The receptor comes from a human donor who had recovered from COVID-19. Here the CDR3 reads CAISGGTGERNEQYF. CDR3 nucleotide sequence: TGTGCCATCAGTGGGGGGACAGGGGAGCGCAACGAGCAGTACTTC.